The 29 T cell receptor beta chains in this list originate from one sample, sequenced in a study of shared clonotypes between healthy human individuals. Method: immunoSEQ multiplex PCR; TCRdb's copy keeps in-frame clones and lacks some. The sample holds fewer than 1.8 million clones, 97% to 99% seen once. The specimen was naive CD4+ T cells sorted from blood. Subset meaning: CD45RA+ positively selected. These receptors were taken from a man in his thirties or forties in good health.

The chain is built from TRBV18 and TRBJ2-7; the match to TRBD2 covers 14 bases. The CDR3 runs 18 residues. J was trimmed by 2 bases and V by 2 bases; bases with no gene match: 8. The germline V gene has CDR1 KGHSH and CDR2 LQKENI. The DNA for the CDR3 is TGTGCCAGCTCACCAAAGACTAGCGGGAGGGCCTGGGCCTACGAGCAGTACTTC. Its translation: CASSPKTSGRAWAYEQYF.

This chain links TRBV27 with TRBJ2-5, with 9 bases aligning to TRBD2. Germline CDR1 reads MNHEY; CDR2 reads SMNVEV (reference sequence). The V segment lost 4 bases and the J segment 5 bases; nucleotides outside the gene matches: 8. The CDR3 contains 15 residues. The CDR3 DNA is TGTGCCAGCAGTTCAAGAGCTAGCGGGATTGAGACCCAGTACTTC. It codes for CASSSRASGIETQYF.

The V gene is TRBV5-6, the J gene TRBJ2-1, with 9 bases matching TRBD1. The length of the CDR3 is 17 residues. Germline V CDR1 and CDR2: SGHDT, YYEEEE. After removal of 5 bases from V and 0 bases from J, the junction contained 9 bases not matched to a gene. Here the CDR3 reads CASSVGLGQGSYNEQFF. CDR3 DNA sequence: TGTGCCAGCAGTGTGGGGCTGGGACAGGGCTCCTACAATGAGCAGTTCTTC.

The V and J genes are TRBV5-6 and TRBJ2-7, with D possibly being TRBD1 or TRBD2 (5 bases each). The V end was cut by 0 bases, the J end by 6 bases, with 16 bases between. The CDR3 sequence is 15 residues long. Germline CDR1 SGHDT, CDR2 YYEEEE. The CDR3 DNA reads TGTGCCAGCAGCTTGGCCGGGGACCCGAAGAGCGAGCAGTACTTC. This sequence encodes CASSLAGDPKSEQYF.

The J gene is TRBJ2-4, the V gene TRBV29-1; D is unclear. Looked up from germline, CDR1 is SQVTM and CDR2 is ANQGSEA. Trimming removed 6 bases from V and 0 bases from J, with 6 bases in between. The CDR3 consists of 12 residues. The CDR3 protein is CSVQIAKNIQYF. CDR3 nucleotides: TGCAGCGTGCAGATAGCCAAAAACATTCAGTACTTC.

The chain employs TRBV27 and TRBJ1-5, with a tentative D call TRBD1 (5 bases). Trimming removed 2 bases at V and 4 bases at J, with 18 bases between. This CDR3 is 17 amino acids long. Germline CDR1 is MNHEY and CDR2 is SMNVEV (reference sequence). In nucleotides, the CDR3 is TGTGCCAGCAGTTTAAAGCGCCAGGCGGGGGAGAATCAGCCCCAGCATTTT. Protein sequence: CASSLKRQAGENQPQHF.

The gene calls are TRBV11-1 and TRBJ2-5; 9 nucleotides align to TRBD1. V lost 0 bases to trimming and J lost 2 bases; unmatched junction nucleotides: 1. From germline, CDR1 is SGHAT and CDR2 FQDESV (reference sequence). The CDR3 extends over 15 amino acids. The CDR3 nucleotides read TGTGCCAGCAGCTTAGCACAGGGGGCGCAAGAGACCCAGTACTTC. It translates to CASSLAQGAQETQYF.

On this clone itself: Other nucleotide sequences from this sample produce the same CDR3. V gene TRBV7-2 combines with J gene TRBJ2-7; 9 nucleotides line up with TRBD1. Per the germline V gene, CDR1 is SGHTA and CDR2 is FQGNSA. The V gene end was trimmed by 1 base and the J gene end by 3 bases; junction bases not matched to a gene: 4. CDR3 length equals 15 residues. The CDR3 DNA sequence: TGTGCCAGCAGCTTAGTCGGGACAGGGAACTACGAGCAGTACTTC. Translating it yields CASSLVGTGNYEQYF.

In this sample, this clone turned up once. V is TRBV18 and J is TRBJ2-2; no clear D. Germline CDR1 KGHSH, CDR2 LQKENI. This CDR3 has 13 residues. The V end was cut by 2 bases, the J end by 4 bases, with 5 bases between. The DNA of the CDR3 is TGTGCCAGCTCACCAACGGCCACCGGGGAGCTGTTTTTT. It translates to CASSPTATGELFF.

The chain carries TRBV5-4 and TRBJ2-2, with a weak D call TRBD1 (5 bases). With 4 bases removed from V and 6 bases from J, the gap between germline ends came to 10 bases. Germline V gene lookup returns CDR1 SGHNT and CDR2 YYREEE (reference sequence). This CDR3 comprises 13 residues. CDR3 sequence: CASSVDSPGELFF. In DNA, the CDR3 is TGTGCCAGCAGCGTAGACAGTCCCGGGGAGCTGTTTTTT. The entire variable domain, with the rest obtained from reference TRBV5-4 and TRBJ2-2, is as follows: ETGVTQSPTHLIKTRGQQVTLRCSSQSGHNTVSWYQQALGQGPQFIFQYYREEENGRGNFPPRFSGLQFPNYSSELNVNALELDDSALYLCASSVDSPGELFFGEGSRLTVL.

The chain employs TRBV5-1 and TRBJ2-7, with unresolved D. V gave up 6 bases and J gave up 0 bases, with 13 bases separating them. Germline V gene lookup returns CDR1 SGHRS and CDR2 YFSETQ. This CDR3 is 14 amino acids long. CDR3 sequence (DNA): TGCGCCAGCAACCCGACTGAGAGCTCCTACGAGCAGTACTTC. Protein sequence: CASNPTESSYEQYF.

This rearrangement joins TRBV4-1 to TRBJ1-2; D is perhaps TRBD1 (5 bases). Germline CDR1 and CDR2: MGHRA and YSYEKL. The V gene lost 0 bases and the J gene lost 5 bases, with 13 bases spanning the gap. This CDR3 has 15 amino acids. Here the CDR3 reads CASSQDGQGAYGYTF. CDR3 coding DNA: TGCGCCAGCAGCCAAGATGGGCAGGGTGCATATGGCTACACCTTC.

This clone was seen a single time. J is TRBJ2-1 and V is TRBV7-9; D may be TRBD1 or TRBD2 (6 bases each). The CDR3 has 15 residues. Germline assignment: CDR1 SEHNR and CDR2 FQNEAQ (reference sequence). The V end lost 5 bases, the J end lost 8 bases, and 19 bases lay between the germline ends. The DNA for the CDR3 is TGTGCCAGCAGCCCTATGATCGGGGGCTGGGATGAGCAGTTCTTC. This gives the protein CASSPMIGGWDEQFF. The whole variable domain, filled in from reference TRBV7-9 and TRBJ2-1, reads DTGVSQNPRHKITKRGQNVTFRCDPISEHNRLYWYRQTLGQGPEFLTYFQNEAQLEKSRLLSDRFSAERPKGSFSTLEIQRTEQGDSAMYLCASSPMIGGWDEQFFGPGTRLTVL.

About this clone itself: The same CDR3 is also encoded by other DNA sequences in this sample. The chain combines TRBV9 with TRBJ2-7; maybe TRBD1 (6 bases). V shed 2 bases and J shed 0 bases, with 9 bases lying between them. CDR1 SGDLS and CDR2 YYNGEE come from the germline V gene. The CDR3 loop spans 14 amino acids. This chain's CDR3 is CASSVGATSYEQYF. The CDR3 region has the DNA TGTGCCAGCAGCGTGGGGGCGACCTCCTACGAGCAGTACTTC.

The chain uses TRBV29-1 and TRBJ2-7, with 9 bases lining up with TRBD2. The CDR3 extends over 14 amino acids. From germline, CDR1 is SQVTM and CDR2 ANQGSEA. V shed 4 bases and J 1 base; nucleotides not matched to a gene: 5. This chain's CDR3 is CSVALGLASYEQYF. DNA for the CDR3: TGCAGCGTTGCCCTGGGACTAGCATCCTACGAGCAGTACTTC.

The genes are TRBV4-3 and TRBJ2-1; 13 nucleotides agree with TRBD2. Per germline, CDR1 LGHNA and CDR2 YSLEER. The CDR3 loop spans 16 amino acids. Unmatched junction bases numbered 8, after V lost 3 bases and J lost 9 bases. The CDR3 coding sequence is TGCGCCAGCAGCCAGACTACTAGCGGGAGGGCCCGTGAGCAGTTCTTC. This sequence encodes CASSQTTSGRAREQFF.

The chain recombines TRBV25-1 with TRBJ2-7; the D gene is possibly TRBD2 (5 bases). CDR1 is MGHDK, CDR2 SYGVNS, per germline. The length of the CDR3 is 13 residues. Trimming left V 5 bases short and J 10 bases short, with 18 bases between. The CDR3 nucleotides read TGTGCCAGCAGTCGTGTAGGTACTCTAGCACAGTACTTC. It codes for CASSRVGTLAQYF.

The chain has TRBV5-6 and TRBJ2-5; D is unresolved. CDR3 length: 15 amino acids. CDR1 SGHDT and CDR2 YYEEEE come from the germline V gene. V lost 0 bases, J lost 2 bases, and 11 bases lay in between. The chain's CDR3 is CASSLGVMRQETQYF. DNA for the CDR3: TGTGCCAGCAGCTTGGGAGTAATGAGGCAAGAGACCCAGTACTTC.

This clone has a single count. The chain links TRBV28 to TRBJ1-2, with D hard to call. Germline V gives CDR1 MDHEN, CDR2 SYDVKM. V was shortened by 6 bases and J by 3 bases, with 8 bases between the two germline ends. There are 12 residues in the CDR3. CDR3 in DNA: TGTGCCAGCAGCAATGGGCACTATGGCTACACCTTC. Amino acid sequence: CASSNGHYGYTF.

The chain uses TRBV28 and TRBJ1-2; the match to TRBD1 covers 10 bases. The length of the CDR3 is 14 residues. V lost 6 bases and J lost 7; bases outside the gene matches: 8. CDR1 MDHEN and CDR2 SYDVKM come from the germline V gene. In nucleotides, the CDR3 is TGTGCCAGCAGGCGCCGGGACAGGGGATTTGGCTACACCTTC. Amino acids: CASRRRDRGFGYTF.

The chain is built from TRBV7-9 and TRBJ2-1; 7 bases fit TRBD2. V lost 1 base, J lost 3 bases, and 3 bases stayed unmatched. The CDR3 runs 15 residues. From germline, CDR1 is SEHNR and CDR2 FQNEAQ (reference sequence). The CDR3 nucleotides read TGTGCCAGCAGCTTAGAACTAGCGAACTACAATGAGCAGTTCTTC. Residues: CASSLELANYNEQFF.

The chain is built from TRBV10-3 and TRBJ2-1; D ambiguous. Per germline, CDR1 ENHRY and CDR2 SYGVKD. The CDR3 sequence is 14 residues long. The germline V and J ends were trimmed by 6 bases and 4 bases, with 13 bases remaining between them. CDR3 loop: CAIRLTPGYNEQFF. CDR3 in DNA: TGTGCCATCAGGCTGACTCCTGGGTACAATGAGCAGTTCTTC.

J is TRBJ2-5 and V is TRBV5-4; D is possibly TRBD2 (6 bases). The CDR3 totals 16 residues. Trimming took 4 bases from V and 4 from J, leaving 20 bases between them. Germline V gene data show CDR1 as SGHNT and CDR2 as YYREEE (reference sequence). The DNA for the CDR3 is TGTGCCAGCAGCCCCACGGCCCCTGTGGGGGGAGAGACCCAGTACTTC. Amino acids: CASSPTAPVGGETQYF. Filled out from reference TRBV5-4 and TRBJ2-5, the complete variable domain reads ETGVTQSPTHLIKTRGQQVTLRCSSQSGHNTVSWYQQALGQGPQFIFQYYREEENGRGNFPPRFSGLQFPNYSSELNVNALELDDSALYLCASSPTAPVGGETQYFGPGTRLLVL.

The chain couples TRBV29-1 to TRBJ2-7; possible D gene TRBD1, 6 bases. This CDR3 has 11 amino acids. Per the germline V gene, CDR1 is SQVTM and CDR2 is ANQGSEA. Deletions cut 4 bases from V and 4 bases from J, with 8 bases between. CDR3 in amino acids: CSVVQGYEQYF. CDR3 in DNA: TGCAGCGTTGTGCAGGGGTACGAGCAGTACTTC.

This clone appeared a single time. The chain has TRBV19 and TRBJ2-5; 8 bases are a match to TRBD1. V lost 3 bases and J lost 1; bases outside the gene matches: 7. The CDR3 is 16 residues long. Germline CDR1 is LNHDA and CDR2 is SQIVND (reference sequence). CDR3 nucleotide sequence: TGTGCCAGTAGTATGGGACAGGCGAGGGGCCAAGAGACCCAGTACTTC. Its protein is CASSMGQARGQETQYF.

This clone was seen a single time. The chain recombines TRBV10-1 with TRBJ2-3; 10 positions match TRBD2. The CDR3 loop spans 17 amino acids. J gave up 4 bases and V 1 base, and 8 bases lay outside the gene matches. Germline CDR1 reads WNHNN; CDR2 reads SYGVQD (reference sequence). In nucleotides, the CDR3 is TGCGCCAGCAGTGAGTTCGGGCTAGCGGGAGTTGCAGATACGCAGTATTTT. Its translation: CASSEFGLAGVADTQYF.

The V and J genes are TRBV15 and TRBJ2-6; D call uncertain. V lost 0 bases, J lost 0 bases, and 3 bases lay in between. The CDR3 runs 15 residues. Germline V lookup: CDR1 LNHNV, CDR2 YYDKDF (reference sequence). The CDR3, as DNA: TGTGCCACCAGCAGAGATGGCTCTGGGGCCAACGTCCTGACTTTC. Translation gives CATSRDGSGANVLTF. The whole variable domain, filled in from reference TRBV15 and TRBJ2-6, reads DAMVIQNPRYQVTQFGKPVTLSCSQTLNHNVMYWYQQKSSQAPKLLFHYYDKDFNNEADTPDNFQSRRPNTSFCFLDIRSPGLGDTAMYLCATSRDGSGANVLTFGAGSRLTVL.

V is TRBV13 and J is TRBJ2-5; D gene unclear. This CDR3 region has 11 residues. CDR1 and CDR2 from the germline V gene are PRHDT and FYEKMQ (reference sequence). Trimming shortened V by 5 bases and J by 4 bases, and 5 bases separated the two germline ends. The CDR3 region has the DNA TGTGCCAGCAGCCGCGGAGAGACCCAGTACTTC. Encoded protein: CASSRGETQYF.

The rearrangement joins TRBV6-5 to TRBJ1-5; a weak D match, TRBD1 (6 bases). Trimming shortened V by 2 bases and J by 1 base, and 9 bases separated the two germline ends. The CDR3 is made up of 15 amino acids. Germline V lookup: CDR1 MNHEY, CDR2 SVGAGI. CDR3 in amino acids: CASSYHGQSNQPQHF. The CDR3 DNA reads TGTGCCAGCAGTTACCATGGACAGAGCAATCAGCCCCAGCATTTT.